These T cell receptor beta chains were read from a single sample in a study of shared clonotypes between healthy human individuals. TCRdb keeps only in-frame clones here, not all; method: immunoSEQ multiplex PCR. Seen here are some 2 million clones, about 95% observed once, and the top ten hold roughly 1%. Material: naive CD8+ T cells sorted from blood. The origin of the receptors is a man younger than 30 in good health. Each CDR3 is given with its conserved first and last residue. The order of the fields is D gene, clone size, V gene, CDR3 length, J gene, CDR3 DNA, CDR3 protein. D genes are given only for firm matches. Not every row has a clone size; where given, it reads once, few, many or a size class.

NA	NA	TRBV5-6	14	TRBJ2-7	TGTGCCAGCAGCCCCTACCCGGGGAACTACGAGCAGTACTTC	CASSPYPGNYEQYF
NA	NA	TRBV4-1	14	TRBJ1-4	TGCGCCAGCAGCCAAGAGGGGGGAACTGAAAAACTGTTTTTT	CASSQEGGTEKLFF
NA	once	TRBV5-6	15	TRBJ1-1	TGTGCCAGCAGCCCGGAGGGACACCTGAACACTGAAGCTTTCTTT	CASSPEGHLNTEAFF
NA	NA	TRBV7-2	15	TRBJ2-7	TGTGCCAGCAGCTTAGACGGAGGGGACTCCTACGAGCAGTACTTC	CASSLDGGDSYEQYF
TRBD1	NA	TRBV7-9	15	TRBJ1-4	TGTGCCAGCAGCTTAGCGACAGGGGTTCGCGAAAAACTGTTTTTT	CASSLATGVREKLFF
NA	NA	TRBV11-1	12	TRBJ2-7	TGTGCCAGCAGCGACGGGACCGACGAGCAGTACTTC	CASSDGTDEQYF
NA	once	TRBV2	14	TRBJ2-1	TGTGCCAGCAGTGTCTGGGACCCAACCAATGAGCAGTTCTTC	CASSVWDPTNEQFF
NA	once	TRBV4-1	15	TRBJ2-7	TGCGCCAGCAGCCAAGTAACGCAGAGCTCCTACGAGCAGTACTTC	CASSQVTQSSYEQYF
NA	NA	TRBV9	16	TRBJ1-4	TGTGCCAGCAGCGTAGCTGGGGGAGACGGCTATGAAAAACTGTTTTTT	CASSVAGGDGYEKLFF
NA	NA	TRBV7-9	14	TRBJ2-4	TGTGCCAGCAGCCCACCCAGCGGAAAAAACATTCAGTACTTC	CASSPPSGKNIQYF
NA	NA	TRBV21-1	15	TRBJ1-6	TGTGCCAGCATCCACCGGGACCCAGAAAGTTCACCCCTCCACTTT	CASIHRDPESSPLHF